This T cell receptor beta chain derives from a study of CD8 T cells in ankylosing spondylitis. Points on this clonotype: Its antigen is as yet unknown.

TCR beta libraries were made by quantitative 5'-RACE with molecular barcodes. TCRdb re-called the 5' RACE reads through MiXCR, storing one row per CDR3 protein. This table holds more than 250,000 distinct CDR3 sequences, roughly 11% found once. V dropped 1 base and J dropped 7; count of bases not matched to a gene: 22. Per the germline V gene, CDR1 is DFQATT and CDR2 is SNEGSKA (reference sequence). The CDR3 totals 22 residues. Study results and caveats: Disease-linked clones were reportedly significantly enriched in matched ankylosing spondylitis synovial fluid. The authors found the disease-linked clones to be CD8+ and relatively rare in peripheral blood.

The clonotype comes from a female donor with ankylosing spondylitis or in good health (not recorded which). Specimen: blood, either unsorted or a sorted T cell fraction (not recorded which). V is TRBV20-1 and J is TRBJ2-2, with 15 nucleotides matching TRBD2. The CDR3 nucleotides read TGCAGTGCTAGAGTTTCCGGACTAGCGGGAGGGCTAATGAGGGATCTAGTCGGGGAGCTGTTTTTT. This codes for CSARVSGLAGGLMRDLVGELFF.